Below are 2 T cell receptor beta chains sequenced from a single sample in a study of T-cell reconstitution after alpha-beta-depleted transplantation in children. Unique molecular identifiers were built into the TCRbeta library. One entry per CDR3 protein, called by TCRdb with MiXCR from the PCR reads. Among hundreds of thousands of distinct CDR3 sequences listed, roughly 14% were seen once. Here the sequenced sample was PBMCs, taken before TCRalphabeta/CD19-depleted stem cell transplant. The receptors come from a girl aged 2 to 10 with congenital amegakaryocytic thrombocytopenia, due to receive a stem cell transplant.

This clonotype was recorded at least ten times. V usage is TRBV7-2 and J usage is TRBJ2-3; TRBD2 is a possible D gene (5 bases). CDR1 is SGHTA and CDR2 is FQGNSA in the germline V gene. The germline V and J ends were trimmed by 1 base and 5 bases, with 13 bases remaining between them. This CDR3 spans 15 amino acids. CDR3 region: CASSLEGRRIDTQYF. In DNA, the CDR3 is TGTGCCAGCAGCTTAGAAGGGAGACGAATAGATACGCAGTATTTT.

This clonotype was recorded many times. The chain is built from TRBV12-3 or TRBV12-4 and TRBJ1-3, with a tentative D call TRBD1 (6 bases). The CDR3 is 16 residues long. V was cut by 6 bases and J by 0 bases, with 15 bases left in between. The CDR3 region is CASSRGQRSSGNTIYF. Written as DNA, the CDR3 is TGTGCCAGCAGCCGTGGACAGCGAAGCTCTGGAAACACCATATATTTT.